These 31 T cell receptor beta chains were all obtained from the same sample, sequenced in a study of blood T cell repertoires in COVID-19. Measured with immunoSEQ multiplex PCR; TCRdb has only the in-frame clones, and not every one. The profile shows under 40,000 clones, about four fifths of them singletons. What was sequenced was peripheral blood. The source of these receptors is a man in his fifties or sixties with active or convalescent COVID-19.

This clone is classed as large. The chain is built from TRBV5-1 and TRBJ2-1, with D possibly being TRBD2 (6 bases). There are 14 residues in the CDR3. V dropped 4 bases and J dropped 8 bases, with 16 bases sitting between them. CDR1 SGHRS and CDR2 YFSETQ come from the germline V gene. CDR3 DNA: TGCGCCAGCAGCGCCGGGGGAGTGCGGGATGAGCAGTTCTTC. The encoded protein is CASSAGGVRDEQFF.

The chain couples TRBV11-2 to TRBJ1-4, with 8 positions matching TRBD1. The CDR3 consists of 16 residues. CDR1 is SGHAT, CDR2 FQNNGV, per germline. The J segment lost 8 bases and the V segment lost 2 bases, leaving 10 bases of the junction unmatched. The CDR3 here is CASSLRQGISYEKLFF. The CDR3 DNA sequence: TGTGCCAGCAGCTTAAGACAGGGGATATCGTACGAAAAACTGTTTTTT.

The genes are TRBV19 and TRBJ2-1; D is unresolved. Per germline, CDR1 LNHDA and CDR2 SQIVND (reference sequence). CDR3 size: 14 residues. Trimming stripped 1 base from V and 0 bases from J, with 4 bases between. CDR3 bases: TGTGCCAGTAGTATAGTGAGCTCCTACAATGAGCAGTTCTTC. Translating it yields CASSIVSSYNEQFF.

This rearrangement joins TRBV27 to TRBJ2-1; no definite D call. Trimming pared 3 bases from V and 0 bases from J, leaving 15 bases between. Germline V gene data show CDR1 as MNHEY and CDR2 as SMNVEV (reference sequence). The CDR3 is 17 residues long. In nucleotides, the CDR3 is TGTGCCAGCAGTTTTAAGCCGGAGTCTTACTCCTACAATGAGCAGTTCTTC. It is translated as CASSFKPESYSYNEQFF.

The chain recombines TRBV7-6 with TRBJ2-1; 14 bases align to TRBD2. The CDR3 loop spans 17 amino acids. After removal of 5 bases from V and 3 bases from J, the junction contained 6 bases not matched to a gene. Germline V CDR1 and CDR2: SGHVS, FNYEAQ. The CDR3 sequence is CASSPTSGGAVYNEQFF. The CDR3 DNA sequence: TGTGCCAGCAGCCCGACTAGCGGGGGGGCCGTCTACAATGAGCAGTTCTTC.

The V call is TRBV29-1, the J call TRBJ1-2; TRBD1 aligns across 8 bases. The junction had 5 bases not matched to a gene; V was cut back by 3 bases and J by 8 bases. Germline-derived CDR1 and CDR2 are SQVTM and ANQGSEA. The CDR3 covers 12 residues. The CDR3 is CSVDRGQWGYTF. For the CDR3, the DNA is TGCAGCGTTGACAGGGGGCAATGGGGCTACACCTTC.

This chain connects TRBV5-1 to TRBJ1-1, with D unclear. Germline V gene sequence: CDR1 SGHRS, CDR2 YFSETQ. The CDR3 contains 14 residues. The germline V and J ends were trimmed by 4 bases and 4 bases, with 14 bases remaining between them. The CDR3 spells CASSRGGIGTEAFF. In DNA, the CDR3 is TGCGCCAGCAGCCGGGGAGGGATAGGCACTGAAGCTTTCTTT.

A single count supports this clone. The J gene is TRBJ1-2, the V gene TRBV6-5; TRBD1 might be the D (5 bases). The germline V gene has CDR1 MNHEY and CDR2 SVGAGI. Trimming removed 7 bases from V and 5 bases from J, with 14 bases in between. This CDR3 is 13 amino acids long. CDR3 residues: CASTPGRDYGYTF. The CDR3, as DNA: TGTGCCAGCACCCCGGGCAGGGATTATGGCTACACCTTC.

The V and J genes are TRBV2 and TRBJ2-5; TRBD2 aligns across 7 bases. Germline CDR1 and CDR2: SNHLY and FYNNEI. Trimming at V came to 8 bases and at J to 10 bases, leaving 16 bases not matched to a gene. There are 14 residues in the CDR3. The CDR3 sequence is CASVTGGGGRNQYF. The CDR3 DNA reads TGTGCCAGCGTTACGGGAGGTGGGGGTAGGAACCAGTACTTC.

The table lists this clone with a count of one. The chain employs TRBV6-6 and TRBJ2-4, with 10 bases lining up with TRBD1. J gave up 9 bases and V 7 bases, and 12 bases lay outside the gene matches. The CDR3 extends over 15 amino acids. Germline V gene lookup returns CDR1 MNHNY and CDR2 SVGAGI (reference sequence). The CDR3 bases are TGTGCCAGCAATACACCGGGACAGGGGTTAGGCATTCAGTACTTC. Translation: CASNTPGQGLGIQYF.

V usage is TRBV14 and J usage is TRBJ2-1; D is perhaps TRBD1 (6 bases). Per germline, CDR1 SGHDN and CDR2 FVKESK. Deletions cut 3 bases from V and 7 bases from J, with 13 bases between. The CDR3 spans 14 residues. The CDR3 nucleotides read TGTGCCAGCAGCCAGCAGGCAGGGGTTAATGAGCAGTTCTTC. Translating gives CASSQQAGVNEQFF.

The rearrangement uses TRBV10-1 and TRBJ2-7; possible D gene TRBD2, 7 bases. Germline V gene sequence: CDR1 WNHNN, CDR2 SYGVQD (reference sequence). This CDR3 has 14 residues. The V and J ends lost 6 bases and 2 bases respectively, with 14 bases between them. CDR3 coding DNA: TGCGCCAGCAGCCTAGGGGGGGGCCCCTACGAGCAGTACTTC. Translating gives CASSLGGGPYEQYF.

This clone occurred a few times. The chain is built from TRBV10-1 and TRBJ2-3, with TRBD2 matching over 8 bases. The CDR3 runs to 14 residues. Germline CDR1 is WNHNN and CDR2 is SYGVQD (reference sequence). J gave up 1 base and V 10 bases, and 7 bases lay outside the gene matches. CDR3 in DNA: TGCGCCACCCGAGCGGGGGTTGGCACAGATACGCAGTATTTT. It specifies CATRAGVGTDTQYF.

The chain carries TRBV5-1 and TRBJ1-5; 8 bases match TRBD1. The germline V gene has CDR1 SGHRS and CDR2 YFSETQ. V trimming: 4 bases; J trimming: 1 base; junction bases outside the gene matches: 7. CDR3 length equals 16 residues. The CDR3 nucleotides read TGCGCCAGCAGCCCCGGACAGGGCGGCAGCAATCAGCCCCAGCATTTT. Residues: CASSPGQGGSNQPQHF. The variable domain in full, completed from reference TRBV5-1 and TRBJ1-5, reads KAGVTQTPRYLIKTRGQQVTLSCSPISGHRSVSWYQQTPGQGLQFLFEYFSETQRNKGNFPGRFSGRQFSNSRSEMNVSTLELGDSALYLCASSPGQGGSNQPQHFGDGTRLSIL.

In DNA form, the CDR3 reads TGTGCCAGCAGTCCCGGGACAGGGCAAAGTTCACCCCTCCACTTT. Protein product: CASSPGTGQSSPLHF. This chain joins TRBV6-4 and TRBJ1-6, with TRBD1 matching over 9 bases. CDR1 MRHNA and CDR2 SNTAGT come from the germline V gene. This CDR3 contains 15 residues. V dropped 5 bases and J dropped 9; count of bases not matched to a gene: 8.

V usage is TRBV19 and J usage is TRBJ1-5, with D maybe TRBD1 (5 bases). Germline V gives CDR1 LNHDA, CDR2 SQIVND (reference sequence). The CDR3 length is 14 residues. With 7 bases removed from V and 3 bases from J, the gap between germline ends came to 13 bases. CDR3 DNA sequence: TGTGCCAGTACTCAGGGCCTCCACAATCAGCCCCAGCATTTT. Its translation is CASTQGLHNQPQHF.

The V call is TRBV12-5, the J call TRBJ2-1; 10 nucleotides line up with TRBD1. Looked up from germline, CDR1 is LGHNT and CDR2 is FRNRAP. The trim removed 5 bases at V and 2 bases at J, leaving 6 bases unmatched. This CDR3 comprises 16 residues. This CDR3 is CASGIPGQGTYNEQFF. DNA of the CDR3: TGTGCTAGTGGTATTCCGGGACAGGGGACCTACAATGAGCAGTTCTTC.

This clone has more than one count but fewer than ten. The V call is TRBV24-1, the J call TRBJ2-5, with D possibly being TRBD1 (6 bases). The CDR3 consists of 13 residues. Trimming took 5 bases from V and 4 from J, leaving 10 bases between them. Per the germline V gene, CDR1 is KGHDR and CDR2 is SFDVKD. CDR3 coding DNA: TGTGCCACCAGTGGCACAGGGACAGAGACCCAGTACTTC. It translates to CATSGTGTETQYF.

The J gene is TRBJ2-3, the V gene TRBV24-1, with 10 positions matching TRBD2. The CDR3 contains 17 residues. The germline V gene encodes CDR1 KGHDR and CDR2 SFDVKD. Trimming took 4 bases from V and 3 from J; bases not matched to a gene: 9. CDR3 amino acids: CATSDPAPSGGTDTQYF. CDR3 in DNA: TGTGCCACCAGTGACCCCGCTCCTAGCGGGGGAACAGATACGCAGTATTTT.

This chain uses TRBV24-1 with TRBJ2-7; possibly TRBD1 for D (6 bases). The CDR3 runs to 13 residues. The V gene lost 4 bases and the J gene lost 7 bases, with 13 bases spanning the gap. Germline lookup yields CDR1 KGHDR and CDR2 SFDVKD. This CDR3 reads CATSETGTKEQYF. CDR3 nucleotides: TGTGCCACCAGTGAAACCGGGACAAAAGAGCAGTACTTC.

The rearrangement uses TRBV7-9 and TRBJ1-6; 8 bases fit TRBD1. This CDR3 contains 15 residues. Germline V gene lookup returns CDR1 SEHNR and CDR2 FQNEAQ (reference sequence). Losses at the gene ends were 5 bases for V and 7 bases for J; bases not matched to a gene: 7. CDR3 in DNA: TGTGCCAGCAGCCGGACAGCAGGGGGCAATTCACCCCTCCACTTT. This encodes CASSRTAGGNSPLHF.

The chain uses TRBV11-2 and TRBJ2-1; 12 bases line up with TRBD2. From germline, CDR1 is SGHAT and CDR2 FQNNGV. This CDR3 comprises 15 residues. J lost 5 bases, V lost 3 bases, and 2 bases had no gene match. The CDR3: CASSFTSGGNNEQFF. The DNA of the CDR3 is TGTGCCAGCAGCTTTACTAGCGGGGGGAACAATGAGCAGTTCTTC.

The chain links TRBV7-9 to TRBJ2-5, with 7 bases fitting TRBD2. This CDR3 contains 14 residues. V gave up 5 bases and J gave up 1 base; unmatched junction bases: 4. Germline V CDR1 and CDR2: SEHNR, FQNEAQ (reference sequence). CDR3 loop: CASSRSGTQETQYF. The CDR3 DNA reads TGTGCCAGCAGCCGGAGCGGGACCCAAGAGACCCAGTACTTC.

The chain is built from TRBV3-1 (or the pseudogene TRBV3-2) and TRBJ1-1; D not resolved. The germline V gene has CDR1 LGHDT and CDR2 YNNKEL (reference sequence). V was pared by 0 bases and J by 4 bases, with 9 bases between. The CDR3 sequence is 14 residues long. CDR3 sequence (DNA): TGTGCCAGCAGCCAAGAGTTGAGATCCACTGAAGCTTTCTTT. It encodes CASSQELRSTEAFF.

The rearrangement links TRBV7-9 to TRBJ1-3, with D unresolved. The CDR3 contains 13 residues. Trimming removed 5 bases from V and 4 bases from J, with 9 bases in between. The V gene's germline CDR1 is SEHNR and CDR2 FQNEAQ (reference sequence). The CDR3 region has the DNA TGTGCCAGCAGCGAAAACGCGGGAAACACCATATATTTT. Amino acid sequence: CASSENAGNTIYF.

CDR3 sequence: CASSVTQGYEQYF. CDR3 nucleotides: TGTGCCAGCAGCGTGACGCAGGGCTACGAGCAGTACTTC. The V call is TRBV11-2, the J call TRBJ2-7, with D possibly matching TRBD1 (5 bases). Germline loops: CDR1 SGHAT, CDR2 FQNNGV. CDR3 length: 13 amino acids. The V gene lost 5 bases and the J gene lost 3 bases, with 11 bases spanning the gap. Full variable domain (missing parts from reference TRBV11-2 and TRBJ2-7): EAGVAQSPRYKIIEKRQSVAFWCNPISGHATLYWYQQILGQGPKLLIQFQNNGVVDDSQLPKDRFSAERLKGVDSTLKIQPAKLEDSAVYLCASSVTQGYEQYFGPGTRLTVT.

This clone was recorded only once. The V call is TRBV5-6, the J call TRBJ1-2, with D maybe TRBD1 (6 bases). This CDR3 is built from 14 residues. Germline V gene data show CDR1 as SGHDT and CDR2 as YYEEEE. Trimming took off 3 bases at V and 7 bases at J, with 16 bases between the two ends. The CDR3 spells CASSWWAGERGYTF. The DNA of the CDR3 is TGTGCCAGCAGCTGGTGGGCAGGGGAGCGTGGCTACACCTTC. Full variable domain (remainder filled in from reference TRBV5-6 and TRBJ1-2): DAGVTQSPTHLIKTRGQQVTLRCSPKSGHDTVSWYQQALGQGPQFIFQYYEEEERQRGNFPDRFSGHQFPNYSSELNVNALLLGDSALYLCASSWWAGERGYTFGSGTRLTVV.

This chain uses TRBV5-1 with TRBJ2-3, with 7 bases identical to TRBD2. From germline, CDR1 is SGHRS and CDR2 YFSETQ. This CDR3 has 14 residues. Trimming removed 4 bases from V and 5 bases from J; junction bases left unmatched: 7. The CDR3 loop is CASSRGLEGDTQYF. The CDR3 bases are TGCGCCAGCAGCAGAGGACTAGAGGGAGATACGCAGTATTTT.

This sequence joins TRBV5-1 and TRBJ1-4; 9 nucleotides align to TRBD1. Losses at the gene ends were 4 bases for V and 8 bases for J; bases not matched to a gene: 6. This CDR3 is built from 14 residues. Germline lookup yields CDR1 SGHRS and CDR2 YFSETQ. CDR3 DNA sequence: TGCGCCAGCAGCCGACAGGGGGAAGTGGAAAAACTGTTTTTT. Its translation is CASSRQGEVEKLFF.

V and J are TRBV11-2 and TRBJ2-7, with D unclear. Trimming cost V 1 base and J 2 bases, with 12 bases left between them. The CDR3 contains 15 residues. Germline V gives CDR1 SGHAT, CDR2 FQNNGV. CDR3: CASSLGAPVPYEQYF. CDR3 DNA sequence: TGTGCCAGCAGCTTAGGGGCCCCGGTTCCCTACGAGCAGTACTTC.

This chain links TRBV6-5 with TRBJ1-1, with D maybe TRBD1 (5 bases). CDR1 is MNHEY and CDR2 is SVGAGI in the germline V gene. This CDR3 spans 13 amino acids. The ends were cut back, 7 bases at V and 5 bases at J, with 14 bases in the middle. The CDR3 here is CASMVRGVTEAFF. In DNA form, the CDR3 reads TGTGCCAGCATGGTTCGGGGGGTAACTGAAGCTTTCTTT.